One sample yielded the 2 T cell receptor beta chains listed below, sequenced in a study of blood T cell repertoires in COVID-19. The repertoire was sequenced with immunoSEQ multiplex PCR; TCRdb's copy has only in-frame clones and lacks some. The data contain under 300,000 clones, approximately 90% of them singletons. Input material: PBMCs or T cells enriched from blood (not recorded which). The receptors were sampled from a woman aged 40 to 50 with acute COVID-19.

The chain's CDR3 is CASKSGRRGLNQPQHF. The CDR3 coding sequence is TGTGCCAGCAAGTCGGGCAGGCGGGGTCTAAATCAGCCCCAGCATTTT. The rearrangement uses TRBV28 and TRBJ1-5; D is unresolved. Trimming shortened V by 7 bases and J by 4 bases, and 20 bases separated the two germline ends. In germline, CDR1 is MDHEN, CDR2 SYDVKM. The CDR3 covers 16 residues. The variable domain in full, with the rest retrieved from reference TRBV28 and TRBJ1-5, is DVKVTQSSRYLVKRTGEKVFLECVQDMDHENMFWYRQDPGLGLRLIYFSYDVKMKEKGDIPEGYSVSREKKERFSLILESASTNQTSMYLCASKSGRRGLNQPQHFGDGTRLSIL.

The chain combines TRBV19 with TRBJ2-1; tentative D call: TRBD1 (6 bases). CDR1 LNHDA and CDR2 SQIVND come from the germline V gene (reference sequence). V was clipped by 3 bases and J by 4 bases, with 25 bases between them. The CDR3 is made up of 19 amino acids. For the CDR3, the DNA is TGTGCCAGTAGTATTTTCCCCAGGGGCAGGGATGGGCGTTACAATGAGCAGTTCTTC. Protein: CASSIFPRGRDGRYNEQFF.